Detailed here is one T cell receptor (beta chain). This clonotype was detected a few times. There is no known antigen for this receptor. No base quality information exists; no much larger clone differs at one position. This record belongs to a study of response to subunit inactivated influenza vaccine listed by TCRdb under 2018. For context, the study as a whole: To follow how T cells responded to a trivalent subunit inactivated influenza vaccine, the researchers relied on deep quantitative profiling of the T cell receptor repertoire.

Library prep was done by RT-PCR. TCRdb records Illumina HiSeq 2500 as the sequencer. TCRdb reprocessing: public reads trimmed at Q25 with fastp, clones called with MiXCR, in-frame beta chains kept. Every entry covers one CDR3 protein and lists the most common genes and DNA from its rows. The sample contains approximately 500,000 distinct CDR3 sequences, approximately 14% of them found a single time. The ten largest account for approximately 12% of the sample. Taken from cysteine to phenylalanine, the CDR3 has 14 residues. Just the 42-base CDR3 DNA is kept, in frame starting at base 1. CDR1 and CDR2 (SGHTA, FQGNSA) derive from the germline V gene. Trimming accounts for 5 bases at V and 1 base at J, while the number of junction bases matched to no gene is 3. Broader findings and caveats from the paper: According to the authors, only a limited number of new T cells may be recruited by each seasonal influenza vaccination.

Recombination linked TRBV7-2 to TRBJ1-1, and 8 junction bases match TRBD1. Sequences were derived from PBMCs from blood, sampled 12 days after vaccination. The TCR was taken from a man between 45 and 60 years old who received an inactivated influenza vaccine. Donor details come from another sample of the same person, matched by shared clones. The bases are TGTGCCAGCAGCGGGGGGACAGGGAACACTGAAGCTTTCTTT. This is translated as CASSGGTGNTEAFF.